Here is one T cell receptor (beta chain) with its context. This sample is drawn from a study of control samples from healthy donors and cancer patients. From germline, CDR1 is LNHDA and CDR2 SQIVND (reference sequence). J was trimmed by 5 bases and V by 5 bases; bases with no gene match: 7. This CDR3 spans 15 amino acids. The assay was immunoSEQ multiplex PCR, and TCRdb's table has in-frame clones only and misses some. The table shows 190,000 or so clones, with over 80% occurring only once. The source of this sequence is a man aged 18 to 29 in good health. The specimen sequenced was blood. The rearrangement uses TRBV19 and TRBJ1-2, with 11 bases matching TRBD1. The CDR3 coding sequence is TGTGCCAGTAGTTTTGCCGGGACAGGGGGTTATGGCTACACCTTC. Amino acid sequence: CASSFAGTGGYGYTF.